The 9 T cell receptor beta chains reported below all come from one sample, sequenced in a study of blood T cells in healthy people across ages. Using a J-beta primer mix together with a sample-barcoded 5' primer, a second PCR was run for about 7 to 12 cycles. MiXCR was run by TCRdb on the 5' RACE reads, yielding one entry per CDR3 protein. The repertoire holds about 2 million distinct CDR3 sequences, about 50% seen once, with around 2.1% in the top ten. The sequencing input was blood. These receptors were obtained from a woman between 40 and 55 years old in good health.

The rearrangement uses TRBV6-5 and TRBJ1-5, with D possibly TRBD1 on 6 matching bases. This CDR3 is built from 19 residues. The germline V gene encodes CDR1 MNHEY and CDR2 SVGAGI. Trimming took 5 bases from V and 0 from J, leaving 23 bases between them. CDR3 residues: CASSTRQALGPNSNQPQHF. The CDR3 DNA sequence: TGTGCCAGCAGTACCCGACAGGCGCTGGGCCCAAATAGCAATCAGCCCCAGCATTTT.

This clonotype was picked up many times. The V and J genes are TRBV27 and TRBJ2-7; TRBD1 matches at 10 bases. CDR1 and CDR2 (germline): MNHEY, SMNVEV (reference sequence). The CDR3 spans 14 residues. The V and J ends lost 6 bases and 2 bases, in that order; junction bases with no gene match: 4. The CDR3 loop reads CASRRGQGAYEQYF. The CDR3, as DNA: TGTGCCAGCAGGCGAGGACAGGGGGCCTACGAGCAGTACTTC.

The rearrangement links TRBV6-5 to TRBJ2-3, with D possibly being TRBD2 (5 bases). CDR3 length: 15 residues. CDR1 is MNHEY and CDR2 is SVGAGI in the germline V gene. The V end lost 2 bases, the J end lost 0 bases, and 9 bases lay between the germline ends. The CDR3 reads CASSYMRVSTDTQYF. In DNA, the CDR3 is TGTGCCAGCAGTTACATGCGGGTTAGCACAGATACGCAGTATTTT.

This clonotype has a count of ten or more. CDR3: CASSQLAGGETQYF. The CDR3 nucleotides read TGTGCCAGCAGCCAACTAGCGGGCGGGGAGACCCAGTACTTC. This chain joins TRBV3-1 and TRBJ2-5, with 8 bases identical to TRBD2. Trimming removed 2 bases from V and 5 bases from J; junction bases left unmatched: 4. Per the germline V gene, CDR1 is LGHDT and CDR2 is YNNKEL (reference sequence). The CDR3 loop spans 14 amino acids.

This chain uses TRBV6-2 or TRBV6-3 with TRBJ2-6, with D perhaps given as TRBD1 or TRBD2 (5 bases each). The CDR3 length is 14 residues. V lost 7 bases and J 2 bases, leaving 9 bases between the germline ends. Looked up from germline, CDR1 is MNHEY and CDR2 is SVGEGT. The CDR3 region is CASIRDPGANVLTF. CDR3 bases: TGTGCCAGCATCAGGGACCCTGGGGCCAACGTCCTGACTTTC.

V usage is TRBV3-1 and J usage is TRBJ2-3; TRBD2 is a possible D gene (5 bases). The ends were cut back, 1 base at V and 4 bases at J, with 12 bases in the middle. Germline V gene lookup returns CDR1 LGHDT and CDR2 YNNKEL (reference sequence). The CDR3 consists of 15 residues. In DNA, the CDR3 is TGTGCCAGCAGCCAAGTTATCGGGGTCCCAGATACGCAGTATTTT. It encodes CASSQVIGVPDTQYF.

This clonotype was counted between two and nine times. The V call is TRBV10-3, the J call TRBJ2-4; tentatively, D is TRBD1 (6 bases). V was clipped by 3 bases and J by 2 bases, with 11 bases between them. The V gene's germline CDR1 is ENHRY and CDR2 SYGVKD. This CDR3 is 15 amino acids long. The CDR3 is CAISDSGDTKNIQYF. CDR3 nucleotides: TGTGCCATCAGTGATTCAGGGGATACCAAAAACATTCAGTACTTC.

This clonotype was recorded once. The rearrangement links TRBV2 to TRBJ2-3; 8 nucleotides agree with TRBD2. Per germline, CDR1 SNHLY and CDR2 FYNNEI. After removal of 10 bases from V and 2 bases from J, the junction contained 11 bases not matched to a gene. The CDR3 sequence is 15 residues long. The CDR3 region is CATRSGGGPTDTQYF. The DNA for the CDR3 is TGTGCCACCAGAAGTGGCGGGGGGCCCACAGATACGCAGTATTTT.

The chain's CDR3 is CASSQLQVTPLHF. CDR3 in DNA: TGCGCCAGCAGCCAGCTACAGGTCACACCCCTCCACTTT. V and J are TRBV4-1 and TRBJ1-6; D possibly corresponds to TRBD1 (5 bases). The CDR3 runs 13 residues. V was pared by 3 bases and J by 11 bases, with 11 bases between. Germline V CDR1 and CDR2: MGHRA, YSYEKL.